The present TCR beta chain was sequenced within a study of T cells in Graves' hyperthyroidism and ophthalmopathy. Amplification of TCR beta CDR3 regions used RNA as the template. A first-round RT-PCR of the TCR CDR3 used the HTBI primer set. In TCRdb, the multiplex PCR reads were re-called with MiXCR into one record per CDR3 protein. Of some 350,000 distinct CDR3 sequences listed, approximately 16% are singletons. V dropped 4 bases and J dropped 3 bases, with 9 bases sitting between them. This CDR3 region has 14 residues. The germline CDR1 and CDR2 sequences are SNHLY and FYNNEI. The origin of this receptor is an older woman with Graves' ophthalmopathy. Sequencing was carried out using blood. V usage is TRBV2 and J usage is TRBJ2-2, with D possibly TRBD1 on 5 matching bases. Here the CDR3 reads CASSALGDTGELFF. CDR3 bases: TGTGCCAGCAGTGCCCTAGGGGACACCGGGGAGCTGTTTTTT.